This T cell receptor beta chain comes out of a study of cytomegalovirus exposure and HLA in healthy donors. Primers for the PCR totalled 60 Vbeta and 13 Jbeta. The method was immunoSEQ multiplex PCR; TCRdb's version includes in-frame clones alone and lacks a portion of them. This sample has fewer than 250,000 clones; around four fifths occur once, and the top ten carry 3% to 4%. CDR3 length: 17 residues. Trimming cost V 10 bases and J 0 bases; bases outside gene matches: 10. CDR1 is ENHRY, CDR2 SYGVKD, per germline. Sequencing input: PBMCs. This TCR was recovered from a male donor in good health and CMV-seronegative. The gene calls are TRBV10-3 and TRBJ2-7; 15 nucleotides agree with TRBD2. CDR3 amino acids: CATAGLAGGPPSYEQYF. The CDR3 nucleotides are TGTGCCACCGCCGGACTAGCGGGAGGGCCCCCCTCCTACGAGCAGTACTTC.